This T cell receptor (beta chain) is drawn from a study of shared clonotypes between healthy human individuals. About the research overall: Two women and a few men aged 18 to 49 served as donors.

CDR3 length equals 14 residues. CDR1 and CDR2 from the germline V gene are SGDLS and YYNGEE. The V end lost 0 bases, the J end lost 4 bases, and 8 bases lay between the germline ends. Remarks on this clone: Its antigen remains unidentified. Distinct nucleotide sequences in the sample also encode this CDR3.

The method was immunoSEQ multiplex PCR; TCRdb's version includes in-frame clones alone and lacks a portion of them. In the table there are approximately 1.4 million clones, approximately 98% of which are singletons. Study outcomes and limitations: Sorted-subset samples were not fully sequenced, rarefaction indicated.

The donors were all Caucasian adults (living in Nashville, Tennessee). What was sequenced was naive CD4+ T cells sorted from blood. The subset denotes: CD45RA+ positively selected. The sequence was obtained from a man aged 25-45 years in good health. V gene TRBV9 combines with J gene TRBJ2-1; D possibly matches TRBD1 or TRBD2 (5 bases each). CDR3 nucleotides: TGTGCCAGCAGCGTAGGGGGACCATACAATGAGCAGTTCTTC. This codes for CASSVGGPYNEQFF.